This TCR beta chain was sequenced for a study of Ad26.COV2.S vaccination and SARS-CoV-2 variants. TCRdb's table, derived via immunoSEQ multiplex PCR, lists solely in-frame clones and lacks some. Counted here are hundreds of thousands of clones, around 87% occurring once; the ten biggest clones make up roughly 3.2%. Treatment indicated: around 19 received Ad26.COV2.S at low or high dose, single or two shots; several received placebo; per-sample allocation not given. Sampling was performed 63 days after the first vaccine or placebo injection. A Boston donor was an adult aged 18-55 years. SARS-CoV-2 spike from the Wuhan strain was encoded by the vaccine, an Ad26 vector. The CDR3 extends over 15 amino acids. V gave up 3 bases and J gave up 6 bases, with 16 bases separating them. In germline, CDR1 is SGHNT, CDR2 YYREEE (reference sequence).

This chain connects TRBV5-4 to TRBJ2-1; no firm D call. This receptor was taken from a person between 18 and 60 years old who received the Ad26.COV2.S COVID-19 vaccine or a placebo. Sequencing was performed on peripheral blood, taken in a trial of Ad26.COV2.S vaccine versus placebo. The CDR3 DNA follows: TGTGCCAGCAGCTCCCCCGACCGGGTGCTCAATGAGCAGTTCTTC. Translated, it gives CASSSPDRVLNEQFF.